Listed below are T cell receptor beta chains from one sample, sequenced in a study of cytomegalovirus exposure and HLA in healthy donors. The assay was immunoSEQ multiplex PCR, and TCRdb's table has in-frame clones only and misses some. The data hold 160,000 or so clones, with over 80% observed a single time. Sequencing used PBMCs. The receptors come from a woman under 30 in good health and CMV-seronegative. CDR3s include the opening cysteine and the closing phenylalanine or tryptophan. D genes are given only for firm matches. The listing skips clone size in some rows; elsewhere it reads once, few, many or a size class.

D	J	size	V	DNA	CDR3
TRBD1	TRBJ1-6	.	TRBV6-5	TGTGCCAGCAGTTACGCCGGACAGGGTTATAATTCACCCCTCCACTTT	CASSYAGQGYNSPLHF
.	TRBJ1-1	.	TRBV18	TGTGCCAGCTCACCTCGCCGGGGTTCGGGGACTGAAGCTTTCTTT	CASSPRRGSGTEAFF
.	TRBJ2-3	.	TRBV19	TGTGCCAGTAGTAGCACCACGACAACAGATACGCAGTATTTT	CASSSTTTTDTQYF
TRBD1	TRBJ1-2	few	TRBV19	TGTGCCAGTACCTCCGCCCGGGACAGCGCCCGGTATGGCTACACCTTC	CASTSARDSARYGYTF
.	TRBJ1-3	.	TRBV30	TGTGCCGGCCAGGGTTCCCCTGGAAACACCATATATTTT	CAGQGSPGNTIYF
.	TRBJ2-2	.	TRBV5-1	TGCGCCAGCAGGTTGGAAGGGGCTAGCACCGGGGAGCTGTTTTTT	CASRLEGASTGELFF
TRBD1	TRBJ1-2	.	TRBV10-2	TGCGCCAGCAGTGAGTCAATAACAGGGGGCGGGTATCGGAATGGCTACACCTTC	CASSESITGGGYRNGYTF
.	TRBJ2-5	.	TRBV5-1	TGCGCCAGCAGATATAAACCTGGGACTGCCCAAACAAGCCAAGAGACCCAGTACTTC	CASRYKPGTAQTSQETQYF
.	TRBJ1-5	.	TRBV15	TGTGCCACCAGCAGGACAGATAATCAGCCCCAGCATTTT	CATSRTDNQPQHF
TRBD2	TRBJ2-6	.	TRBV10-1	TGCGCCAGCAGTGAAGCGGGGGCAGGGGCCAACGTCCTGACTTTC	CASSEAGAGANVLTF
.	TRBJ2-7	.	TRBV6-5	TGTGCCAGCAGGGAACAGACAGGAGCCTACGAGCAGTACTTC	CASREQTGAYEQYF
.	TRBJ2-3	.	TRBV5-5	TGTGCCAGCAGCTTGGCCGGGGCGGGGCGTACCACAGATACGCAGTATTTT	CASSLAGAGRTTDTQYF
.	TRBJ2-3	.	TRBV14	TGTGCCAGCAGCCATTACACAGATACGCAGTATTTT	CASSHYTDTQYF
TRBD1	TRBJ1-1	.	TRBV9	TGTGCCAGCAGCGGAGGGGACAGGGCGGGGAGAGCTTTCTTT	CASSGGDRAGRAFF